This TCR beta chain was captured by sequencing in a study of OX40 agonist ivuxolimab in advanced cancers. Sequenced by immunoSEQ multiplex PCR; TCRdb stores in-frame clones only, minus some. The repertoire holds 90,000 to 120,000 clones, with approximately 90% as singletons. This clone was seen just once. The CDR3 totals 17 residues. The V gene is TRBV21-1, the J gene TRBJ1-5; TRBD1 was called by the table and not checked on the DNA. TRBV21-1 is reported as a pseudogene. This clonotype originated in an adult with an advanced solid tumor such as melanoma, head and neck, liver or kidney cancer. This specimen consisted of CD4+ or CD8+ T cells sorted from blood, obtained in a trial of the OX40 agonist ivuxolimab. CDR3 in amino acids: CASSKAGRPYSNQPQHF. CDR3 in DNA: TGTGCCAGCAGCAAAGCGGGCAGACCATATAGCAATCAGCCCCAGCATTTT.